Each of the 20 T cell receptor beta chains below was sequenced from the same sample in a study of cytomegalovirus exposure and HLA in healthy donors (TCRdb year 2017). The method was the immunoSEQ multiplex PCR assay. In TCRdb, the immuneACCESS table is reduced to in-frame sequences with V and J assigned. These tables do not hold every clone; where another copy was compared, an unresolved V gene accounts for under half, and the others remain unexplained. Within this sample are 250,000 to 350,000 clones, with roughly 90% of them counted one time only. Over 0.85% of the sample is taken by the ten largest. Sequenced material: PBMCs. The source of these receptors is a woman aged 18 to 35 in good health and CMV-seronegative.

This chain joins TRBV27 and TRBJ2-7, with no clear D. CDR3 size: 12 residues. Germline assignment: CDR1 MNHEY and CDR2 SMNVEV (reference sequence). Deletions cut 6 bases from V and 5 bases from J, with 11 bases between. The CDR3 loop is CASSPYSNEQYF. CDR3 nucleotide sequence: TGTGCCAGCAGCCCCTATAGTAACGAGCAGTACTTC.

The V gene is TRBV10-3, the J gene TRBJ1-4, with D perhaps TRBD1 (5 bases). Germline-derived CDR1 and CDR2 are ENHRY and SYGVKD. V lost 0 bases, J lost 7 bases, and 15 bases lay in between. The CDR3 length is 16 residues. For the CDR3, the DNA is TGTGCCATCAGTGAGTCGACGGGGGGTTTAGGTGAAAAACTGTTTTTT. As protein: CAISESTGGLGEKLFF.

Written as DNA, the CDR3 is TGTGCCACCCAACACGGGGGGGTAGCTAACTATGGCTACACCTTC. Translation: CATQHGGVANYGYTF. This sequence joins TRBV28 and TRBJ1-2; the D gene is possibly TRBD1 (5 bases). The CDR3 loop spans 15 amino acids. CDR1 MDHEN and CDR2 SYDVKM come from the germline V gene. Trimming stripped 10 bases from V and 0 bases from J, with 18 bases between.

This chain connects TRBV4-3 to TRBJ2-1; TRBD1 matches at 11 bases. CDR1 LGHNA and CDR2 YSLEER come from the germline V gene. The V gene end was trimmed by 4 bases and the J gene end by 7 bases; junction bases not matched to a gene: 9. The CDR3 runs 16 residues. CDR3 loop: CASSRDMGTGGNEQFF. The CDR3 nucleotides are TGCGCCAGCAGCCGCGATATGGGGACAGGGGGGAATGAGCAGTTCTTC.

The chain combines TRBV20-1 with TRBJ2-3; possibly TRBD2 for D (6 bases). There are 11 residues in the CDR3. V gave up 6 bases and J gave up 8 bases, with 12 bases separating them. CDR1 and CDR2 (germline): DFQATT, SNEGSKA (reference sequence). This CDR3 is CSAHRGVTQYF. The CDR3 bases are TGCAGTGCACACCGCGGGGTTACGCAGTATTTT.

CDR3 in amino acids: CASSPTRGGELFF. DNA for the CDR3: TGTGCCAGCAGCCCTACCCGGGGCGGGGAGCTGTTTTTT. This rearrangement joins TRBV7-2 to TRBJ2-2; D perhaps matches TRBD2 (5 bases). The CDR3 covers 13 residues. Germline CDR1 SGHTA, CDR2 FQGNSA. Between the trimmed V and J ends, which lost 5 bases and 7 bases, there was a span of 11 bases.

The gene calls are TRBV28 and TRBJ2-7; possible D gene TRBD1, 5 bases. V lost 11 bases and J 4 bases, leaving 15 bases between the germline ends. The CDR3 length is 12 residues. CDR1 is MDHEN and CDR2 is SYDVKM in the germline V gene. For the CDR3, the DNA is TGTGCCTGCCAAAGGGGTCAGTACGAGCAGTACTTC. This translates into CACQRGQYEQYF.

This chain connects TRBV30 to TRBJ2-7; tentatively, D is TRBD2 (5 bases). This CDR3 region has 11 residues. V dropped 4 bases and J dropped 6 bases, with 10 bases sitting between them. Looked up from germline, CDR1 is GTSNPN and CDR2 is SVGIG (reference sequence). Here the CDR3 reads CAWTAGSEQYF. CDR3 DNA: TGTGCCTGGACTGCGGGCAGCGAGCAGTACTTC.

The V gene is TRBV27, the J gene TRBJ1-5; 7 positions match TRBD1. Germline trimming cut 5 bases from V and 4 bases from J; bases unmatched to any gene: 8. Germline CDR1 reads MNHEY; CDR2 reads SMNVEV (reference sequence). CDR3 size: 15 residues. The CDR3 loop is CASSHEGAGNQPQHF. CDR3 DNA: TGTGCCAGCAGTCACGAGGGGGCGGGGAATCAGCCCCAGCATTTT.

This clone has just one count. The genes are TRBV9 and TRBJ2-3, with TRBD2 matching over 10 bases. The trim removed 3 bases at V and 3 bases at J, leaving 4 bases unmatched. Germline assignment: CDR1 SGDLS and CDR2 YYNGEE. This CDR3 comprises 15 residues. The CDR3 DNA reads TGTGCCAGCAGCGGCCTAGCGGGAGTAACAGATACGCAGTATTTT. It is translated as CASSGLAGVTDTQYF.

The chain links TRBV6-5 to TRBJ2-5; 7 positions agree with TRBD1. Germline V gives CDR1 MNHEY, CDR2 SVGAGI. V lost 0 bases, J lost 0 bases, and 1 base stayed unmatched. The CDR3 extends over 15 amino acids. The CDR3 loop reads CASSYSDRDQETQYF. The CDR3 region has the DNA TGTGCCAGCAGTTACTCCGACAGGGACCAAGAGACCCAGTACTTC.

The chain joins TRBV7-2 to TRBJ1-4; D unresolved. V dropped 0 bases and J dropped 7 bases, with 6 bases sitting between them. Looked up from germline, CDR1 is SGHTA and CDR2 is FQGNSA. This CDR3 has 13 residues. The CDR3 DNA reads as TGTGCCAGCAGCTTAGCAATCCGTGAAAAACTGTTTTTT. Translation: CASSLAIREKLFF.

CDR3 DNA: TGCGCCAGCAGCCAGGGAGGGACTAGCGCAGGCGAGCAGTACTTC. Protein sequence: CASSQGGTSAGEQYF. The chain joins TRBV4-1 to TRBJ2-7; 10 bases fit TRBD2. The CDR3 is 15 residues long. Germline values: CDR1 MGHRA, CDR2 YSYEKL. J lost 6 bases, V lost 3 bases, and 8 bases had no gene match.

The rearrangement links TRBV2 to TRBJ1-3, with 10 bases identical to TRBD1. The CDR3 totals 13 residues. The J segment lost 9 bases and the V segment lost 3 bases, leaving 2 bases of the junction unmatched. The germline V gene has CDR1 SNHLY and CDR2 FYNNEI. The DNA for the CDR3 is TGTGCCAGCAGTGAGACAGGGGGCCGCACCATATATTTT. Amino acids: CASSETGGRTIYF.

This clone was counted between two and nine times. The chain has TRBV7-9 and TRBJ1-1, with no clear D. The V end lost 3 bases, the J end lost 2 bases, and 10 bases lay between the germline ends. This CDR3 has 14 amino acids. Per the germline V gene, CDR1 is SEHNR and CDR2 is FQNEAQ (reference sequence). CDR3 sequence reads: CASSFGGLNTEAFF. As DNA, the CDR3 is TGTGCCAGCAGCTTCGGAGGGTTAAACACTGAAGCTTTCTTT.

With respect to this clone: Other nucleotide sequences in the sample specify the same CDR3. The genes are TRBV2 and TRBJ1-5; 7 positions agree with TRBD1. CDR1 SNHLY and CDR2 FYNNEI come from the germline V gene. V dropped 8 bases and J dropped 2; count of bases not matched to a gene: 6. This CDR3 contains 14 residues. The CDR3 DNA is TGTGCCAGCTCCCGGGACAGAGGCAATCAGCCCCAGCATTTT. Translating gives CASSRDRGNQPQHF.

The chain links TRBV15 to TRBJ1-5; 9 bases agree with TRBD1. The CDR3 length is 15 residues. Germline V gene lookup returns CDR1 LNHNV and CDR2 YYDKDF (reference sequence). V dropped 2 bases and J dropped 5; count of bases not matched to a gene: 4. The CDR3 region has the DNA TGTGCCACCAGCAGAAGCCGGGACAGGGATCAGCCCCAGCATTTT. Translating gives CATSRSRDRDQPQHF.

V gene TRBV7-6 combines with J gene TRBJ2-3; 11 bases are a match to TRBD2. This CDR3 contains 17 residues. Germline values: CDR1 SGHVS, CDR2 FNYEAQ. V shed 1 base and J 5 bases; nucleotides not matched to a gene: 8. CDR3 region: CASSLGFVTSGKDTQYF. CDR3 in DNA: TGTGCCAGCAGCTTAGGCTTTGTGACTAGCGGGAAAGATACGCAGTATTTT.

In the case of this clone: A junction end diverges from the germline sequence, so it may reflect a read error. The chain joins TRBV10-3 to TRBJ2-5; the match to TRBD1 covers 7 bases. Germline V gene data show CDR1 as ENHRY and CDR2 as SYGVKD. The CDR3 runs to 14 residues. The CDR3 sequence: CVISDPTGKETQYF. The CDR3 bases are TGTGTCATCAGTGACCCGACAGGGAAAGAGACCCAGTACTTC.

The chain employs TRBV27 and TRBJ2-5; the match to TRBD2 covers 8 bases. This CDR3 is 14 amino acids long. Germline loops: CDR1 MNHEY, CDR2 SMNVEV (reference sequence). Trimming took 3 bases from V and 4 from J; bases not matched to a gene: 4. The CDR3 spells CASSFGGGGETQYF. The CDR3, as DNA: TGTGCCAGCAGTTTCGGGGGGGGAGGAGAGACCCAGTACTTC.